A single sample gave rise to the 25 T cell receptor beta chains below, sequenced in a study of T cells in Graves' hyperthyroidism and ophthalmopathy. The source material, RNA transcripts, was used to amplify TCR beta CDR3 regions. A first-round RT-PCR of the TCR CDR3 used the HTBI primer set. Each CDR3 protein gets one entry after TCRdb re-called the multiplex PCR reads with MiXCR. The sample has about 500,000 distinct CDR3 sequences, over 35% seen once; the top ten hold about two fifths. Sequencing input: peripheral blood or thyroid tissue (not recorded which). Source of these receptors: an adult woman with Graves' disease, either hyperthyroidism or ophthalmopathy (not recorded which).

Many counts were recorded for this clonotype. The chain employs TRBV5-1 and TRBJ1-4; D remains unclear. Germline V gives CDR1 SGHRS, CDR2 YFSETQ. This CDR3 comprises 16 residues. Trimming left V 0 bases short and J 0 bases short, with 9 bases between. The CDR3 nucleotides read TGCGCCAGCAGCTTGGTTGTGGGCTCAACTAATGAAAAACTGTTTTTT. Its translation is CASSLVVGSTNEKLFF.

V and J are TRBV10-3 and TRBJ1-2; D is ambiguous. The CDR3 is 12 amino acids. Germline values: CDR1 ENHRY, CDR2 SYGVKD. Trimming pared 6 bases from V and 7 bases from J, leaving 12 bases between. The DNA for the CDR3 is TGTGCCATCAGGCTCGGGGAATCTGGCTACACCTTC. Translated: CAIRLGESGYTF.

This clonotype came up many times. The chain uses TRBV24-1 and TRBJ1-2; tentative D call: TRBD1 (5 bases). The CDR3 totals 14 residues. The ends were cut back, 2 bases at V and 4 bases at J, with 10 bases in the middle. The V gene's germline CDR1 is KGHDR and CDR2 SFDVKD. The CDR3 DNA reads TGTGCCACCAGTGATTCCCTCACAGGCTATGGCTACACCTTC. Protein product: CATSDSLTGYGYTF.

The chain combines TRBV20-1 with TRBJ2-3; unclear D gene. V was trimmed by 0 bases and J by 0 bases, leaving 7 bases between them. CDR1 is DFQATT and CDR2 is SNEGSKA in the germline V gene (reference sequence). The CDR3 runs 14 residues. CDR3 amino acids: CSARDARSTDTQYF. The DNA for the CDR3 is TGCAGTGCTAGAGATGCCAGAAGCACAGATACGCAGTATTTT.

The chain employs TRBV29-1 and TRBJ2-2; D call uncertain. V lost 7 bases and J lost 1, with 10 bases in between. The CDR3 length is 13 residues. Per the germline V gene, CDR1 is SQVTM and CDR2 is ANQGSEA. Here the CDR3 DNA reads TGCAGCGCCGGACCCGGGAACACCGGGGAGCTGTTTTTT. Its protein product is CSAGPGNTGELFF.

As DNA, the CDR3 is TGTGCCAGTAGCGCGGGACAGCAGAACACTGAAGCTTTCTTT. Translation gives CASSAGQQNTEAFF. This chain joins TRBV19 and TRBJ1-1, with 7 bases fitting TRBD1. The CDR3 has 14 amino acids. Germline CDR1 and CDR2: LNHDA and SQIVND (reference sequence). V was clipped by 6 bases and J by 1 base; unmatched bases: 5.

The V gene is TRBV24-1, the J gene TRBJ2-5; tentative D call: TRBD1 (5 bases). V dropped 5 bases and J dropped 0 bases, with 9 bases sitting between them. The CDR3 length is 14 residues. The germline V gene has CDR1 KGHDR and CDR2 SFDVKD. CDR3 coding DNA: TGTGCCACCAGTGCAGGGAATGACCAAGAGACCCAGTACTTC. Protein product: CATSAGNDQETQYF.

The chain has TRBV10-2 and TRBJ2-7; 8 nucleotides match TRBD1. The CDR3 covers 13 residues. Germline trimming cut 6 bases from V and 6 bases from J; bases unmatched to any gene: 7. Germline lookup yields CDR1 WSHSY and CDR2 SAAADI. CDR3: CASREDRVGEQYF. The CDR3 DNA is TGCGCCAGCAGGGAGGACAGGGTTGGCGAGCAGTACTTC.

The table lists this clonotype with many counts. The V gene is TRBV20-1, the J gene TRBJ1-2, with 7 positions matching TRBD1. Germline V gene data show CDR1 as DFQATT and CDR2 as SNEGSKA (reference sequence). The length of the CDR3 is 10 residues. In DNA, the CDR3 is TGCAGGGGGCAGGGGGATGGCTACACCTTC. Its protein product is CRGQGDGYTF.

There are many counts of this clonotype. The CDR3 coding sequence is TGCGCCACTCTGATGGCCCAGATCCCCTACGAGCAGTACTTC. The encoded protein is CATLMAQIPYEQYF. This rearrangement joins TRBV10-2 to TRBJ2-7, with D unresolved. From germline, CDR1 is WSHSY and CDR2 SAAADI. The V gene lost 10 bases and the J gene lost 2 bases, with 18 bases spanning the gap. CDR3 length: 14 residues.

The count of this clonotype is one. The V gene is TRBV12-3 or TRBV12-4, the J gene TRBJ2-3, with D maybe TRBD2 (6 bases). The CDR3 consists of 13 residues. Trimming took 5 bases from V and 4 from J, leaving 10 bases between them. DNA for the CDR3: TGTGCCAGCAGTCTTCTAGCGTCAGATACGCAGTATTTT. Encoded protein: CASSLLASDTQYF.

This rearrangement joins TRBV7-2 to TRBJ1-5; TRBD1 might be the D (5 bases). The germline V and J ends were trimmed by 11 bases and 3 bases, with 17 bases remaining between them. In germline, CDR1 is SGHTA, CDR2 FQGNSA. This CDR3 is built from 14 residues. The CDR3 reads CAWSWGGHNQPQHF. CDR3 nucleotides: TGTGCCTGGAGTTGGGGCGGACACAATCAGCCCCAGCATTTT.

The chain links TRBV7-9 to TRBJ1-1; weak D call: TRBD1 (5 bases). The length of the CDR3 is 13 residues. Germline-derived CDR1 and CDR2 are SEHNR and FQNEAQ (reference sequence). V was cut by 9 bases and J by 0 bases, with 11 bases left in between. The CDR3 protein is CASLGAMNTEAFF. The CDR3 DNA sequence: TGTGCCAGTCTTGGGGCGATGAACACTGAAGCTTTCTTT.

The chain couples TRBV2 to TRBJ1-5, with 11 nucleotides matching TRBD1. The CDR3 runs 15 residues. Germline lookup yields CDR1 SNHLY and CDR2 FYNNEI. Trimming took 4 bases from V and 2 from J; bases not matched to a gene: 1. The CDR3 DNA follows: TGTGCCAGCAGTGGGACAGGGGGCGGCAATCAGCCCCAGCATTTT. It encodes CASSGTGGGNQPQHF.

This clonotype showed up just a few times. This sequence joins TRBV4-3 and TRBJ1-5; 10 nucleotides align to TRBD1. The CDR3 consists of 18 residues. Trimming took 1 base from V and 1 from J; bases not matched to a gene: 7. Germline values: CDR1 LGHNA, CDR2 YSLEER. DNA for the CDR3: TGCGCCAGCAGCCAAGCGGCCTGGGACAGGGGAAGCAATCAGCCCCAGCATTTT. This gives the protein CASSQAAWDRGSNQPQHF.

The genes are TRBV19 and TRBJ1-1; D possibly corresponds to TRBD1 (6 bases). The germline V gene has CDR1 LNHDA and CDR2 SQIVND (reference sequence). The CDR3 sequence is 12 residues long. V was shortened by 7 bases and J by 5 bases, with 11 bases between the two germline ends. This chain's CDR3 is CASTTGWTEAFF. The CDR3 bases are TGTGCCAGTACTACAGGGTGGACTGAAGCTTTCTTT.

This clonotype was detected many times. The chain is built from TRBV12-3 or TRBV12-4 and TRBJ1-1, with TRBD1 matching over 7 bases. There are 14 residues in the CDR3. Unmatched junction bases numbered 7, after V lost 4 bases and J lost 5 bases. DNA of the CDR3: TGTGCCAGCAGTTCCAGGGGGGGGGGAACTGAAGCTTTCTTT. As protein: CASSSRGGGTEAFF.

With respect to this clonotype: Mismatch with germline at one junction end may stem from a read error. This chain links TRBV10-1 with TRBJ2-5; D call uncertain. This CDR3 has 11 residues. CDR1 is WNHNN, CDR2 SYGVQD, per germline (reference sequence). The CDR3 is CAIRMMETQYF. The CDR3 nucleotides read TGTGCCATCAGGATGATGGAGACCCAGTACTTC.

Only a few counts were recorded for this clonotype. V gene TRBV3-1 combines with J gene TRBJ1-1, with a possible D match to TRBD1 (5 bases). CDR3 length: 12 residues. Germline V gene lookup returns CDR1 LGHDT and CDR2 YNNKEL (reference sequence). Trimming shortened V by 0 bases and J by 12 bases, and 11 bases separated the two germline ends. This CDR3 reads CASSQEPGGTFF. CDR3 nucleotides: TGTGCCAGCAGCCAAGAACCCGGGGGGACTTTCTTT. Using reference TRBV3-1 and TRBJ1-1 for the parts outside the CDR3, the full variable domain is DTAVSQTPKYLVTQMGNDKSIKCEQNLGHDTMYWYKQDSKKFLKIMFSYNNKELIINETVPNRFSPKSPDKAHLNLHINSLELGDSAVYFCASSQEPGGTFFGQGTRLTVV.

At least ten counts were recorded for this clonotype. The gene calls are TRBV19 and TRBJ2-7; possibly TRBD2 for D (5 bases). Trimming stripped 7 bases from V and 0 bases from J, with 16 bases between. The CDR3 sequence is 15 residues long. Germline lookup yields CDR1 LNHDA and CDR2 SQIVND (reference sequence). The CDR3 DNA reads TGTGCCAGTACCAAAGCGGCGTCAAGCTCCTACGAGCAGTACTTC. Protein product: CASTKAASSSYEQYF.

This clonotype was detected ten times or more. The V gene is TRBV6-6, the J gene TRBJ2-5; D possibly matches TRBD1 or TRBD2 (6 bases each). Germline lookup yields CDR1 MNHNY and CDR2 SVGAGI (reference sequence). This CDR3 has 14 residues. Trimming cost V 7 bases and J 4 bases, with 16 bases left between them. Here the CDR3 reads CASKGGLSRETQYF. The CDR3 DNA reads TGTGCCAGCAAAGGGGGGTTGAGTAGAGAGACCCAGTACTTC.

The chain combines TRBV7-9 with TRBJ2-5; D possibly matches TRBD1 or TRBD2 (5 bases each). This CDR3 spans 16 amino acids. Trimming cost V 4 bases and J 3 bases, with 18 bases left between them. Germline V gives CDR1 SEHNR, CDR2 FQNEAQ (reference sequence). The CDR3 DNA follows: TGTGCCAGCAGCTCCCTAGGTGGGGGAACGGAAGAGACCCAGTACTTC. Its protein is CASSSLGGGTEETQYF. Drawing the rest from reference TRBV7-9 and TRBJ2-5, the complete variable domain is DTGVSQNPRHKITKRGQNVTFRCDPISEHNRLYWYRQTLGQGPEFLTYFQNEAQLEKSRLLSDRFSAERPKGSFSTLEIQRTEQGDSAMYLCASSSLGGGTEETQYFGPGTRLLVL.

This chain uses TRBV2 with TRBJ1-4, with 7 bases identical to TRBD1. This CDR3 comprises 14 residues. V shed 11 bases and J 3 bases; nucleotides not matched to a gene: 9. Per germline, CDR1 SNHLY and CDR2 FYNNEI. CDR3 loop: CASDRDSPNEKLFF. The CDR3 bases are TGTGCCTCAGACCGGGACAGCCCTAATGAAAAACTGTTTTTT.

The CDR3 region has the DNA TGTGCCAGCAGTCCACGGGACAGGGAAACCGGTGGCTACACCTTC. As protein: CASSPRDRETGGYTF. The chain links TRBV5-6 to TRBJ1-2; 9 bases fit TRBD1. Germline CDR1 reads SGHDT; CDR2 reads YYEEEE. CDR3 size: 15 residues. V lost 5 bases and J lost 7; bases outside the gene matches: 12.

The chain combines TRBV29-1 with TRBJ2-7, with D possibly being TRBD2 (5 bases). The CDR3 has 13 residues. Germline loops: CDR1 SQVTM, CDR2 ANQGSEA. The ends were cut back, 8 bases at V and 1 base at J, with 15 bases in the middle. The CDR3 protein is CSFGSGSSYEQYF. As DNA, the CDR3 is TGCAGCTTTGGTTCGGGATCTTCCTACGAGCAGTACTTC.